This T cell receptor (beta chain) was found in a study of shared clonotypes between healthy human individuals. Points from the study as a whole: Among donors, sharing of clonotypes was expected to be affected by sequencing depth.

Naive CD8 populations comprised CD45RO-negative cells positively selected for CCR7, excluding terminally differentiated effector memory CD45RA+ cells. To note about this clone: Its antigen is unknown.

V was pared by 7 bases and J by 8 bases, with 10 bases of the junction left unmatched. The CDR3 consists of 14 residues. Per the germline V gene, CDR1 is MNHNS and CDR2 is SASEGT. Sequencing was performed with immunoSEQ multiplex PCR; in TCRdb, only in-frame clones are kept and a portion is missing. The data contain about 2.1 million clones, about 93% of them singletons. Sequenced input: naive CD8+ T cells from PBMCs. This chain joins TRBV6-1 and TRBJ2-4; 8 bases fit TRBD1. The TCR originated in a man aged 18 to 29 in good health. Some clones in this sample may be carry-over from other donors' samples. The CDR3 sequence is CASNRQGYLYIQYF. In DNA, the CDR3 is TGTGCCAGCAATCGACAGGGGTATCTATACATTCAGTACTTC.